Below are 11 T cell receptor beta chains sequenced from a single sample in a study of blood T cell repertoires in COVID-19. The table came from immunoSEQ multiplex PCR; TCRdb's copy has only in-frame clones and leaves some out. The sample has approximately 60,000 clones; roughly 78% are singletons. Sequencing was performed on peripheral blood. The receptor source for this set is a man between 60 and 75 years old with COVID-19, enrolled during active disease.

This sequence joins TRBV9 and TRBJ2-5; the match to TRBD2 covers 7 bases. The CDR3 covers 14 residues. Germline loops: CDR1 SGDLS, CDR2 YYNGEE. J was trimmed by 2 bases and V by 4 bases; bases with no gene match: 5. CDR3 DNA: TGTGCCAGCAGCTCCCACGGGGGGCAAGAGACCCAGTACTTC. This gives the protein CASSSHGGQETQYF.

The chain carries TRBV11-2 and TRBJ2-3; TRBD2 matches at 11 bases. The J segment lost 2 bases and the V segment lost 2 bases, leaving 3 bases of the junction unmatched. The CDR3 is 16 amino acids. Germline V CDR1 and CDR2: SGHAT, FQNNGV. CDR3 nucleotides: TGTGCCAGCAGCTTAAGTAGCGGGAGGGCCACAGATACGCAGTATTTT. Encoded protein: CASSLSSGRATDTQYF.

This clone was seen a few times. This chain joins TRBV21-1 and TRBJ1-1. TRBV21-1 is an annotated pseudogene. This CDR3 spans 13 amino acids. The CDR3 nucleotides read TGTGCCAGCAGCAAAGTTAGATACACTGAAGCTTTCTTT. Amino acids: CASSKVRYTEAFF.

This clone has only a few counts. The rearrangement uses TRBV3-1 (or the pseudogene TRBV3-2) and TRBJ1-1; 8 nucleotides agree with TRBD1. CDR1 is LGHDT and CDR2 is YNNKEL in the germline V gene (reference sequence). V was clipped by 7 bases and J by 4 bases; unmatched bases: 8. The CDR3 is 14 amino acids. The CDR3: CASTKTGEVTEAFF. DNA of the CDR3: TGTGCCAGCACTAAGACAGGGGAAGTCACTGAAGCTTTCTTT.

The chain is built from TRBV19 and TRBJ2-1, with 10 bases that match TRBD2. This CDR3 is built from 20 residues. Germline V lookup: CDR1 LNHDA, CDR2 SQIVND (reference sequence). V shed 8 bases, J shed 6 bases, and the junction held 25 bases outside the gene matches. The chain's CDR3 is CASQRQTSSGGYKGGNEQFF. CDR3 nucleotide sequence: TGTGCCAGTCAACGCCAAACGTCTAGCGGGGGTTATAAGGGAGGCAATGAGCAGTTCTTC.

CDR3 sequence reads: CASSQVGQGAGEQYF. CDR3 DNA sequence: TGTGCCAGCAGCCAAGTGGGGCAGGGGGCGGGGGAGCAGTACTTC. This rearrangement joins TRBV4-2 to TRBJ2-7; 8 bases align to TRBD1. V lost 1 base to trimming and J lost 7 bases; unmatched junction nucleotides: 9. Germline V gene sequence: CDR1 LGHNA, CDR2 YNFKEQ. The CDR3 covers 15 residues.

This clone occurred a few times. CDR3 in amino acids: CASSDRGHIYF. CDR3 sequence (DNA): TGTGCCAGCAGCGACAGGGGTCACATATATTTT. The gene calls are TRBV2 and TRBJ1-3; 8 nucleotides align to TRBD1. The CDR3 sequence is 11 residues long. Trimming removed 6 bases from V and 12 bases from J; junction bases left unmatched: 4. Germline CDR1 reads SNHLY; CDR2 reads FYNNEI.

The CDR3 DNA reads TGCAGCGGAGGACTAGAGACCCAGTACTTC. Its protein is CSGGLETQYF. The rearrangement links TRBV29-1 to TRBJ2-5, with D possibly TRBD2 on 5 matching bases. The length of the CDR3 is 10 residues. Germline V lookup: CDR1 SQVTM, CDR2 ANQGSEA. The V gene lost 7 bases and the J gene lost 4 bases, with 7 bases spanning the gap.

This clone appeared once. The V call is TRBV7-2, the J call TRBJ2-1, with TRBD2 as a possible D gene (6 bases). The CDR3 contains 15 residues. CDR1 is SGHTA, CDR2 FQGNSA, per germline. V was clipped by 10 bases and J by 4 bases, with 20 bases between them. Here the CDR3 reads CATQLVAGHYNEQFF. CDR3 DNA sequence: TGTGCCACTCAGCTAGTTGCGGGGCATTACAATGAGCAGTTCTTC. Variable domain in full (rest from reference TRBV7-2 and TRBJ2-1): GAGVSQSPSNKVTEKGKDVELRCDPISGHTALYWYRQSLGQGLEFLIYFQGNSAPDKSGLPSDRFSAERTGGSVSTLTIQRTQQEDSAVYLCATQLVAGHYNEQFFGPGTRLTVL.

The chain joins TRBV4-1 to TRBJ2-1; 7 bases are shared with TRBD1. With 1 base clipped from V and 7 bases from J, the junction kept 10 bases outside the gene matches. Germline CDR1 MGHRA, CDR2 YSYEKL. This CDR3 region has 16 residues. The CDR3 sequence: CASSQAGSPGGNEQFF. The CDR3 DNA sequence: TGCGCCAGCAGCCAAGCCGGCTCACCAGGGGGTAATGAGCAGTTCTTC.

The chain couples TRBV28 to TRBJ2-3; possible D gene TRBD2, 5 bases. Germline CDR1 is MDHEN and CDR2 is SYDVKM. V was pared by 11 bases and J by 3 bases, with 18 bases between. This CDR3 region has 14 residues. CDR3 region: CASMVSGSTDTQYF. The CDR3 nucleotides read TGTGCCTCGATGGTCAGCGGCTCAACAGATACGCAGTATTTT.